A selection of T cell receptor beta chains follows, all from one sample in a study of blood T cell repertoires in COVID-19. Produced via immunoSEQ multiplex PCR; TCRdb's table is partial and in-frame only. The sample gives 150,000 or so clones, less than 90% of which show up once; 5.5% to 8.5% is in the top ten. The sequencing sample was made of PBMCs or T cells enriched from blood (not recorded which). Receptors originate from a woman between 50 and 59 years old who had recovered from COVID-19. Each CDR3 is given with its conserved first and last residue. The D gene is left open where the match is weak. Clone size appears in some rows only: once, few, many, or a class for an expanded clone.

TRBJ2-2,TRBV18,TRBD1,once,CASSLDRAPTGELFF,TGTGCCAGCTCATTGGACAGGGCCCCCACCGGGGAGCTGTTTTTT
TRBJ2-7,TRBV10-1,-,-,CASSDDKSYEQYF,TGCGCCAGCAGTGATGACAAATCCTACGAGCAGTACTTC
TRBJ2-1,TRBV7-6,TRBD1,-,CASSTQGGRGDEQFF,TGTGCCAGCAGCACACAGGGGGGCCGAGGGGATGAGCAGTTCTTC
TRBJ1-1,TRBV10-3,-,-,CAISESKGGLNTEAFF,TGTGCCATCAGTGAGTCGAAGGGAGGCCTTAACACTGAAGCTTTCTTT
TRBJ1-4,TRBV5-1,-,-,CASSTDYRRSNEKLFF,TGCGCCAGCAGCACCGATTACAGGCGGTCTAATGAAAAACTGTTTTTT
TRBJ2-5,TRBV5-1,-,-,CASSLDLVAETQYF,TGCGCCAGCAGCTTAGACCTAGTGGCGGAGACCCAGTACTTC
TRBJ2-7,TRBV11-3,TRBD1,-,CATSYRGTESEQYF,TGTGCCACCTCATACAGGGGCACCGAAAGCGAGCAGTACTTC
TRBJ2-7,TRBV5-4,TRBD2,-,CASYPRGGYEQYF,TGTGCCAGCTATCCTCGGGGGGGTTACGAGCAGTACTTC
TRBJ1-5,TRBV6-2/TRBV6-3,-,-,CASSYSILQVGNQPQHF,TGTGCCAGCAGTTACTCGATCTTACAGGTCGGCAATCAGCCCCAGCATTTT
TRBJ2-5,TRBV19,-,-,CASSNQGMTGETQYF,TGTGCCAGTAGTAACCAGGGGATGACAGGAGAGACCCAGTACTTC
TRBJ2-3,TRBV12-2,-,once,CASRLELTSGSDTQYF,TGTGCAAGTCGCTTAGAGTTGACTAGCGGATCAGATACGCAGTATTTT
TRBJ1-3,TRBV7-2,-,-,CASTERGGLFSGNTIYF,TGTGCCAGCACCGAAAGGGGGGGCCTGTTCTCTGGAAACACCATATATTTT
TRBJ2-2,TRBV7-2,-,-,CASSLIAVDTGELFF,TGTGCCAGCAGCTTAATTGCGGTTGACACCGGGGAGCTGTTTTTT
TRBJ2-7,TRBV27,TRBD2,few,CASSLTGRGLAPEQYF,TGTGCCAGCAGTTTAACTGGTAGGGGACTAGCCCCCGAGCAGTACTTC
TRBJ2-5,TRBV6-5,TRBD2,-,CASRLAGSGAQYF,TGTGCCAGCAGGTTAGCGGGATCGGGAGCCCAGTACTTC
TRBJ2-7,TRBV3-1/TRBV3-2,TRBD2,-,CASSRGTSGSGYEQYF,TGTGCCAGCAGCCGCGGGACTAGCGGGAGCGGCTACGAGCAGTACTTC
TRBJ2-1,TRBV4-1,TRBD2,-,CASSQDGAGGPNEQFF,TGCGCCAGCAGCCAAGACGGAGCGGGAGGGCCCAATGAGCAGTTCTTC
TRBJ2-1,TRBV9,-,-,CASSAGQSSYNEQFF,TGTGCCAGCAGCGCCGGACAAAGCTCCTACAATGAGCAGTTCTTC
TRBJ2-7,TRBV6-2/TRBV6-3,-,-,CASSYSHNRGRSGSRDEQYF,TGTGCCAGCAGTTACTCCCATAACAGGGGGCGAAGCGGGAGCCGGGACGAGCAGTACTTC
TRBJ1-5,TRBV6-5,-,-,CASRGGVYQPQHF,TGTGCATCGAGGGGGGGCGTTTACCAGCCCCAGCATTTT
TRBJ2-1,TRBV24-1,TRBD2,once,CATSDLTSGSYNEQFF,TGTGCCACCAGTGATCTGACTAGCGGGTCCTACAATGAGCAGTTCTTC
TRBJ2-2,TRBV18,TRBD2,-,CASHQSGVNTGELFF,TGTGCCAGCCATCAAAGCGGGGTGAACACCGGGGAGCTGTTTTTT
TRBJ1-2,TRBV6-5,-,once,CASSYMAGDNYGYTF,TGTGCCAGCAGTTATATGGCAGGGGATAACTATGGCTACACCTTC
TRBJ1-5,TRBV12-5,-,-,CASGLGSASNQPQHF,TGTGCTAGTGGTTTAGGGAGCGCGAGCAATCAGCCCCAGCATTTT
TRBJ1-1,TRBV18,TRBD1,few,CASSLSAGGNTEAFF,TGTGCCAGCTCACTCAGTGCAGGGGGCAACACTGAAGCTTTCTTT
TRBJ1-6,TRBV11-2,TRBD1,-,CASSPSGQHNSPLHF,TGTGCCAGCAGCCCCTCGGGACAGCATAATTCACCCCTCCACTTT
TRBJ1-1,TRBV24-1,-,-,CATSDPRQGPNTEAFF,TGTGCCACCAGTGATCCCCGGCAGGGGCCGAACACTGAAGCTTTCTTT
TRBJ2-7,TRBV5-1,TRBD1,-,CASSSQPRDSSYEQYF,TGCGCCAGCAGCTCTCAACCCCGGGACAGCTCCTACGAGCAGTACTTC
TRBJ2-3,TRBV7-9,-,once,CASSKVGATDTQYF,TGTGCCAGCAGCAAGGTCGGAGCGACAGATACGCAGTATTTT
TRBJ2-2,TRBV5-1,TRBD2,-,CASSPPGLAGTGELFF,TGCGCCAGCAGCCCTCCGGGACTAGCGGGTACCGGGGAGCTGTTTTTT
TRBJ1-6,TRBV29-1,-,-,CSVGRDYNSPLHF,TGCAGCGTAGGACGGGACTATAATTCACCCCTCCACTTT
TRBJ1-2,TRBV19,-,-,CASTYELNYGYTF,TGTGCCAGTACCTATGAGCTCAACTATGGCTACACCTTC
TRBJ2-1,TRBV7-9,TRBD2,few,CASSPRGGSSSEQFF,TGTGCCAGCAGCCCACGGGGCGGGAGCAGTAGTGAGCAGTTCTTC
TRBJ2-1,TRBV18,TRBD2,once,CASSPLPSGTYNEQFF,TGTGCCAGCTCACCATTGCCTAGCGGGACCTACAATGAGCAGTTCTTC
TRBJ1-1,TRBV5-3,TRBD1,-,CARSVRDRANTEAFF,TGTGCCAGAAGCGTACGAGACAGGGCTAACACTGAAGCTTTCTTT
TRBJ2-1,TRBV7-9,TRBD2,-,CASSSPGGPMNEQFF,TGTGCCAGCAGCTCACCGGGAGGGCCTATGAATGAGCAGTTCTTC
TRBJ1-6,TRBV3-1/TRBV3-2,-,-,CASSQTGGRGGSPLHF,TGTGCCAGCAGCCAAACGGGGGGCAGGGGAGGCTCACCCCTCCACTTT
TRBJ2-5,TRBV30,TRBD1,-,CAWSGNRGRQETQYF,TGTGCCTGGAGTGGGAACAGGGGGCGGCAAGAGACCCAGTACTTC
TRBJ2-7,TRBV16,TRBD1,-,CASSPGQTYEQYF,TGTGCCAGCAGCCCGGGACAGACCTACGAGCAGTACTTC
TRBJ2-1,TRBV11-2,-,-,CASSLEGTNYNEQFF,TGTGCCAGCAGCTTAGAGGGGACAAACTACAATGAGCAGTTCTTC
TRBJ2-2,TRBV5-1,TRBD2,-,CASSRTSGSSTGELFF,TGCGCCAGCAGCAGAACTAGCGGGAGTAGCACCGGGGAGCTGTTTTTT
TRBJ2-4,TRBV6-5,TRBD2,-,CASTSLGTSENIQYF,TGTGCCAGCACCAGCCTCGGGACTAGTGAAAACATTCAGTACTTC
TRBJ2-1,TRBV24-1,-,-,CATSDLLGAGSNEQFF,TGTGCCACCAGTGATTTGTTGGGGGCCGGCTCGAATGAGCAGTTCTTC
TRBJ1-1,TRBV11-3,TRBD1,-,CASSFGQGEAFF,TGTGCCAGCAGCTTCGGACAGGGTGAAGCTTTCTTT
TRBJ1-1,TRBV21-1,-,-,CASSKGTANMNTEAFF,TGTGCCAGCAGCAAAGGGACAGCTAATATGAACACTGAAGCTTTCTTT